Listed below are T cell receptor beta chains from one sample, sequenced in a study of cytomegalovirus exposure and HLA in healthy donors. Here immunoSEQ multiplex PCR was the method, and the copy in TCRdb shows in-frame clones only, minus some. The sample totals 77,000 or so clones. Material for sequencing was PBMCs. Receptors originate from a man aged 25-40 years in good health and CMV-seronegative. Each CDR3 is given with its conserved first and last residue. The order of the fields is D gene, J gene, V gene, CDR3 protein, CDR3 DNA. D genes are given only for firm matches.

D: TRBD1
J: TRBJ1-2
V: TRBV5-4
CDR3: CASSWDRDYGYTF
DNA: TGTGCCAGCAGCTGGGACAGGGACTATGGCTACACCTTC

D: .
J: TRBJ2-3
V: TRBV5-6
CDR3: CASSSGVWLDTQYF
DNA: TGTGCCAGCAGCTCCGGGGTGTGGTTGGATACGCAGTATTTT

D: TRBD2
J: TRBJ2-1
V: TRBV6-6
CDR3: CASSYGRLAGDEQFF
DNA: TGTGCCAGCAGTTACGGGCGACTAGCGGGGGATGAGCAGTTCTTC

D: .
J: TRBJ1-2
V: TRBV28
CDR3: CASSLPADYGYTF
DNA: TGTGCCAGCAGTTTGCCCGCGGACTATGGCTACACCTTC

D: .
J: TRBJ1-2
V: TRBV28
CDR3: CASSTEPYGYTF
DNA: TGTGCCAGCAGCACAGAGCCTTATGGCTACACCTTC

D: .
J: TRBJ2-7
V: TRBV5-6
CDR3: CASSLQDPYEQYF
DNA: TGTGCCAGCAGCTTGCAGGATCCCTACGAGCAGTACTTC

D: .
J: TRBJ2-3
V: TRBV18
CDR3: CASSSTYSTDTQYF
DNA: TGTGCCAGCTCATCAACTTATAGCACAGATACGCAGTATTTT

D: .
J: TRBJ2-7
V: TRBV9
CDR3: CASSVGDSSEVYEQYF
DNA: TGTGCCAGCAGCGTAGGAGACAGCTCTGAGGTCTACGAGCAGTACTTC

D: .
J: TRBJ1-4
V: TRBV19
CDR3: CASSPTATNEKLFF
DNA: TGTGCCAGTAGTCCGACAGCAACTAATGAAAAACTGTTTTTT

D: TRBD2
J: TRBJ2-7
V: TRBV10-3
CDR3: CAISGTSGSYEQYF
DNA: TGTGCCATCAGCGGGACTAGCGGGAGTTACGAGCAGTACTTC

D: TRBD1
J: TRBJ2-5
V: TRBV6-1
CDR3: CASRLDRVQETQYF
DNA: TGTGCCAGCAGGCTGGACAGGGTGCAAGAGACCCAGTACTTC

D: TRBD1
J: TRBJ2-7
V: TRBV10-3
CDR3: CAINGQERGEQYF
DNA: TGTGCCATCAACGGACAGGAACGGGGCGAGCAGTACTTC

D: .
J: TRBJ1-2
V: TRBV5-4
CDR3: CASSLFRGEGYTF
DNA: TGTGCCAGCAGCCTCTTCAGGGGAGAGGGCTACACCTTC

D: .
J: TRBJ1-4
V: TRBV4-3
CDR3: CASSQSRSATNEKLFF
DNA: TGCGCCAGCAGCCAGTCTCGTTCAGCAACTAATGAAAAACTGTTTTTT

D: TRBD1
J: TRBJ1-4
V: TRBV5-1
CDR3: CASSTGQWNEKLFF
DNA: TGCGCCAGCAGCACGGGACAGTGGAATGAAAAACTGTTTTTT

D: .
J: TRBJ2-1
V: TRBV18
CDR3: CASSPPVALAYNEQFF
DNA: TGTGCCAGCTCACCACCGGTTGCACTAGCATACAATGAGCAGTTCTTC

D: TRBD2
J: TRBJ2-6
V: TRBV30
CDR3: CAWSVGGAGANVLTF
DNA: TGTGCCTGGAGTGTGGGGGGGGCTGGGGCCAACGTCCTGACTTTC

D: .
J: TRBJ1-1
V: TRBV6-5
CDR3: CASSYRLNTEAFF
DNA: TGTGCCAGCAGTTACCGTTTGAACACTGAAGCTTTCTTT

D: .
J: TRBJ1-1
V: TRBV6-5
CDR3: CASSYSGFPMNTEAFF
DNA: TGTGCCAGCAGTTACTCCGGGTTTCCGATGAACACTGAAGCTTTCTTT

D: .
J: TRBJ2-2
V: TRBV5-1
CDR3: CASSPDSQTGELFF
DNA: TGCGCCAGCAGCCCGGACAGCCAAACAGGGGAGCTGTTTTTT

D: .
J: TRBJ2-3
V: TRBV4-3
CDR3: CASSQDGGGSGTDTQYF
DNA: TGCGCCAGCAGCCAAGATGGGGGGGGCAGTGGGACAGATACGCAGTATTTT

D: TRBD1
J: TRBJ2-7
V: TRBV19
CDR3: CASSPGTEPYEQYF
DNA: TGTGCCAGTAGTCCCGGGACAGAGCCTTACGAGCAGTACTTC

D: .
J: TRBJ1-2
V: TRBV6-5
CDR3: CASRIFARGDYGYTF
DNA: TGTGCCAGCAGGATCTTTGCCAGGGGCGACTATGGCTACACCTTC

D: TRBD1
J: TRBJ2-5
V: TRBV7-9
CDR3: CASSPQGAGETQYF
DNA: TGTGCCAGCAGCCCCCAGGGGGCAGGCGAGACCCAGTACTTC

D: TRBD1
J: TRBJ2-5
V: TRBV4-1
CDR3: CASSQFGTGKKTQYF
DNA: TGCGCCAGCAGCCAATTTGGGACAGGGAAGAAGACCCAGTACTTC

D: TRBD1
J: TRBJ2-7
V: TRBV6-1
CDR3: CASREGQGPYEQYF
DNA: TGTGCCAGCAGGGAGGGACAGGGGCCCTACGAGCAGTACTTC

D: .
J: TRBJ1-4
V: TRBV27
CDR3: CASSSLGGGTATNEKLFF
DNA: TGTGCCAGCAGTTCCCTGGGTGGGGGCACCGCAACTAATGAAAAACTGTTTTTT

D: TRBD1
J: TRBJ2-7
V: TRBV25-1
CDR3: CASSGVIGAGGSYEQYF
DNA: TGTGCCAGCAGTGGGGTAATAGGGGCAGGGGGTTCCTACGAGCAGTACTTC

D: .
J: TRBJ2-2
V: TRBV29-1
CDR3: CSVGTPARELFF
DNA: TGCAGCGTTGGGACACCCGCCAGGGAGCTGTTTTTT

D: TRBD1
J: TRBJ1-2
V: TRBV11-2
CDR3: CASSSYRDRSSYGYTF
DNA: TGTGCCAGCAGCTCATACCGGGACAGGTCCTCCTATGGCTACACCTTC